There are a few counts of the clone carrying this T cell receptor beta chain. The sample originates from a study of early T cells in non-severe SARS-CoV-2 infection. The CDR3 extends over 17 amino acids. V lost 0 bases to trimming and J lost 6 bases; unmatched junction nucleotides: 9. Germline assignment: CDR1 SGHDN and CDR2 FVKESK. Via MiXCR, TCRdb re-called the 5' RACE reads, giving one row per CDR3 protein. The top ten hold approximately 9% of the sample, which has about 64,000 distinct CDR3 sequences, roughly 18% seen once. This chain joins TRBV14 and TRBJ2-1; 9 nucleotides match TRBD2. This receptor was obtained from an adult who was a healthcare worker with PCR-confirmed SARS-CoV-2 infection or an uninfected control (not recorded which). Source: whole blood, taken at baseline. The chain's CDR3 is CASSQEKREASINEQFF. The CDR3 DNA follows: TGTGCCAGCAGCCAAGAAAAGCGGGAGGCCTCCATCAATGAGCAGTTCTTC.